The 9 T cell receptor beta chains below all came from one sample that was sequenced in a study of cytomegalovirus exposure and HLA in healthy donors. PCR primers comprised 60 Vbeta and 13 Jbeta primers. Measured with immunoSEQ multiplex PCR; TCRdb has only the in-frame clones, and not every one. This table holds about 120,000 clones, about 75% found once. Sequences were obtained from PBMCs. These receptors were obtained from a woman in her forties in good health and CMV-seropositive.

The genes are TRBV5-4 and TRBJ2-3; no firm D call. V lost 4 bases, J lost 9 bases, and 12 bases lay in between. Germline V gene data show CDR1 as SGHNT and CDR2 as YYREEE (reference sequence). The CDR3 is made up of 12 amino acids. The CDR3 DNA reads as TGTGCCAGCAGCCCACGACAAGGCACGCAGTATTTT. It yields the protein CASSPRQGTQYF.

The chain recombines TRBV5-1 with TRBJ1-4, with 7 bases matching TRBD1. V dropped 5 bases and J dropped 3; count of bases not matched to a gene: 4. Germline lookup yields CDR1 SGHRS and CDR2 YFSETQ. This CDR3 has 14 residues. CDR3 protein: CASSFQGANEKLFF. The CDR3 nucleotides read TGCGCCAGCAGTTTCCAGGGGGCTAATGAAAAACTGTTTTTT.

The V call is TRBV2, the J call TRBJ2-7; unclear D gene. Trimming left V 3 bases short and J 2 bases short, with 5 bases between. This CDR3 is 12 amino acids long. The germline gives CDR1 SNHLY, CDR2 FYNNEI. The CDR3 DNA follows: TGTGCCAGCAGTGAGTACACCTACGAGCAGTACTTC. Its protein product is CASSEYTYEQYF.

This chain connects TRBV5-6 to TRBJ1-2; D uncertain. The V and J ends lost 4 bases and 8 bases respectively, with 9 bases between them. The CDR3 is 11 residues long. Germline V CDR1 and CDR2: SGHDT, YYEEEE. The CDR3 reads CASSMGRGYTF. The CDR3 region has the DNA TGTGCCAGCAGCATGGGTCGGGGCTACACCTTC.

The chain is built from TRBV5-6 and TRBJ2-5; 12 bases are a match to TRBD2. V lost 0 bases and J lost 5; bases outside the gene matches: 11. Per germline, CDR1 SGHDT and CDR2 YYEEEE. The CDR3 sequence is 18 residues long. The CDR3 coding sequence is TGTGCCAGCAGCTTGGGGGCGCCTAGCGGGGGGGCAGGCGAGACCCAGTACTTC. It translates to CASSLGAPSGGAGETQYF. Complete variable domain (other parts from reference TRBV5-6 and TRBJ2-5): DAGVTQSPTHLIKTRGQQVTLRCSPKSGHDTVSWYQQALGQGPQFIFQYYEEEERQRGNFPDRFSGHQFPNYSSELNVNALLLGDSALYLCASSLGAPSGGAGETQYFGPGTRLLVL.

This chain links TRBV6-5 with TRBJ1-1, with TRBD1 matching 12 bases. Germline-derived CDR1 and CDR2 are MNHEY and SVGAGI. This CDR3 has 15 amino acids. J lost 7 bases, V lost 7 bases, and 10 bases had no gene match. The CDR3: CASNPGGTGGYEAFF. The CDR3 coding sequence is TGTGCCAGCAATCCGGGGGGGACAGGGGGCTATGAAGCTTTCTTT.

This clone has only one observation. The rearrangement uses TRBV7-5 and TRBJ1-4; no check of the table's D call, TRBD1, against the DNA was made. TRBV7-5 is shown as a pseudogene. This CDR3 contains 14 residues. This CDR3 is CARSSGQANEKLFF. CDR3 coding DNA: TGTGCCAGAAGCTCAGGGCAGGCTAATGAAAAACTGTTTTTT.

The chain recombines TRBV5-1 with TRBJ2-5; 8 nucleotides match TRBD1. The junction had 9 bases not matched to a gene; V was cut back by 7 bases and J by 4 bases. Germline CDR1 SGHRS, CDR2 YFSETQ. The CDR3 length is 14 residues. In nucleotides, the CDR3 is TGCGCCAGCTCGGACAGGGCAGGTCCAGAGACCCAGTACTTC. Amino acid sequence: CASSDRAGPETQYF.

Points on this clone: The same CDR3 arises from other DNA sequences in this sample as well. The chain carries TRBV2 and TRBJ2-3, with D unclear. The CDR3 has 14 amino acids. Per the germline V gene, CDR1 is SNHLY and CDR2 is FYNNEI. V lost 2 bases and J 0 bases, leaving 6 bases between the germline ends. The DNA of the CDR3 is TGTGCCAGCAGTGAACTAACTAGCACAGATACGCAGTATTTT. It is translated as CASSELTSTDTQYF.